This T cell receptor (beta chain) was documented in a study of cytomegalovirus exposure and HLA in healthy donors. Findings and caveats of the study: Most TCR sequences were seen very rarely across donors, but some public TCRs occurred in many. Segments of the TCR beta V type were, in most cases, productive about 87% or about 30% of the time in an earlier analysis. In a later analysis, productive TCRs from donors in an Asian-associated ancestry cluster reportedly carried fewer N-insertions than the cohort mean.

On this clone itself: Its antigen remains unidentified.

Germline values: CDR1 LNHDA, CDR2 SQIVND (reference sequence). The CDR3 contains 16 residues. The germline V and J ends were trimmed by 5 bases and 3 bases, with 20 bases remaining between them. The PCR was carried out with 60 Vbeta primers and 13 Jbeta primers. Libraries were prepared by immunoSEQ multiplex PCR; TCRdb keeps only in-frame clonotypes and omits some of them. The data contain roughly 100,000 clones, just under 80% of them singletons. The sequence derives from a man aged 25-40 years in good health and CMV-seronegative. This chain uses TRBV19 with TRBJ2-7; D perhaps matches TRBD2 (6 bases). The sample consisted of PBMCs. The CDR3 sequence: CASSPQTGVIGYEQYF. In nucleotides, the CDR3 is TGTGCCAGTAGTCCCCAAACGGGAGTAATCGGCTACGAGCAGTACTTC.